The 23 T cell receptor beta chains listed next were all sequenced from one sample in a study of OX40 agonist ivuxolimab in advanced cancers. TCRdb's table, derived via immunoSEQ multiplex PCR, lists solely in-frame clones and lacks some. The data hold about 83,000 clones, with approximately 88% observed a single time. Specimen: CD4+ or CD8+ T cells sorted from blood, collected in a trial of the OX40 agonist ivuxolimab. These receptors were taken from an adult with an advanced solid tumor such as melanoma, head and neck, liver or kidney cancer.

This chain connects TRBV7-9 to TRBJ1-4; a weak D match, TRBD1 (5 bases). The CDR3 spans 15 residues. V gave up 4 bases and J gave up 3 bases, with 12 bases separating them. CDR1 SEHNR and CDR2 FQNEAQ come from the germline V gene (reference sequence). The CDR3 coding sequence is TGTGCCAGCAGCTCCCCGGGGACGGCTAATGAAAAACTGTTTTTT. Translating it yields CASSSPGTANEKLFF.

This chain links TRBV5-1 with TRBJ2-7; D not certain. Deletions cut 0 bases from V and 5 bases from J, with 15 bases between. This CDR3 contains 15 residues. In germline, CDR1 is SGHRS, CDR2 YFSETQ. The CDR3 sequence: CASSLAPPQTHEQYF. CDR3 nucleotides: TGCGCCAGCAGCTTGGCACCCCCCCAAACCCACGAGCAGTACTTC.

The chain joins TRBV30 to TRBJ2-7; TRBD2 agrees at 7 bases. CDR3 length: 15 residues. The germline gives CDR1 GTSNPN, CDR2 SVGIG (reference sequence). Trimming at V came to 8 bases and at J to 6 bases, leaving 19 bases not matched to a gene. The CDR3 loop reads CAAKGGAGVSSEQYF. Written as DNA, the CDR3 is TGTGCCGCCAAAGGCGGGGCGGGAGTTTCGTCCGAGCAGTACTTC.

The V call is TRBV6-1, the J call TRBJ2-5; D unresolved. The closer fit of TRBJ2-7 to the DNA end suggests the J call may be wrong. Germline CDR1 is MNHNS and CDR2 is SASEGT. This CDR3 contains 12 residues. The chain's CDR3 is CASRKDSYEQYF. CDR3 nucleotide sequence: TGTGCCAGCAGAAAAGATTCCTACGAGCAGTACTTC.

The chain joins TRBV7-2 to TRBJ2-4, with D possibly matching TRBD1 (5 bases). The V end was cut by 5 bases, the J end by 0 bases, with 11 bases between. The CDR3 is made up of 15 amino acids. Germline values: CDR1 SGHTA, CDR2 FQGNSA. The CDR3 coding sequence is TGTGCCAGCAGCCCCCAGGGTATAGCCAAAAACATTCAGTACTTC. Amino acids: CASSPQGIAKNIQYF.

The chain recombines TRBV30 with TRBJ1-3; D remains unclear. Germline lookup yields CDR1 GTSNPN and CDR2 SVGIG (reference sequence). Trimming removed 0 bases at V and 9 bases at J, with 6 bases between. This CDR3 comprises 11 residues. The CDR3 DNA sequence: TGTGCCTGGAGTGTAACCTCCACCATATATTTT. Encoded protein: CAWSVTSTIYF. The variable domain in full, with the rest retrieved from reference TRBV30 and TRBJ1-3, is SQTIHQWPATLVQPVGSPLSLECTVEGTSNPNLYWYRQAAGRGLQLLFYSVGIGQISSEVPQNLSASRPQDRQFILSSKKLLLSDSGFYLCAWSVTSTIYFGEGSWLTVV.

The CDR3 region is CASSTHRVYEQYF. In nucleotides, the CDR3 is TGTGCCAGCAGCACCCACAGGGTATACGAGCAGTACTTC. The rearrangement uses TRBV7-9 and TRBJ2-7; maybe TRBD1 (6 bases). Per germline, CDR1 SEHNR and CDR2 FQNEAQ (reference sequence). This CDR3 contains 13 residues. Trimming removed 5 bases at V and 4 bases at J, with 12 bases between.

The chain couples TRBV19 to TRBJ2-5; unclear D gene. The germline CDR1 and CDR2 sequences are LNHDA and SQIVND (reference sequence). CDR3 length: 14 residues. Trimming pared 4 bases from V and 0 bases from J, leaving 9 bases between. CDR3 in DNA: TGTGCCAGTAGTACCACCAGCTACCAAGAGACCCAGTACTTC. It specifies CASSTTSYQETQYF.

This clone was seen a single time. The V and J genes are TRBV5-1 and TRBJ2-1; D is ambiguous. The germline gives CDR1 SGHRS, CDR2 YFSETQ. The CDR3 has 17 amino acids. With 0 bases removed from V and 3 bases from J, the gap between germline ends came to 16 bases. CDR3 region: CASSLAEESYLYNEQFF. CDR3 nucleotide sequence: TGCGCCAGCAGCTTGGCCGAGGAGTCCTACCTCTACAATGAGCAGTTCTTC.

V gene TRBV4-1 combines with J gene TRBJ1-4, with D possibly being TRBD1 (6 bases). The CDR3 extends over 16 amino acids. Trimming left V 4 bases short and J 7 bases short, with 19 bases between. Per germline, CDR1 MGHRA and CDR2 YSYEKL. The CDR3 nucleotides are TGCGCCAGCAGCCCAGACCCCGGGACAAATACTGAAAAACTGTTTTTT. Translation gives CASSPDPGTNTEKLFF.

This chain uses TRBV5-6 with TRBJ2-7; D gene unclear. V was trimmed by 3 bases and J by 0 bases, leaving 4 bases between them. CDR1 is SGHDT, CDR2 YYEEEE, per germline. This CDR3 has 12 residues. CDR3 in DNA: TGTGCCAGCAGCTCGACCTCCTACGAGCAGTACTTC. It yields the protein CASSSTSYEQYF.

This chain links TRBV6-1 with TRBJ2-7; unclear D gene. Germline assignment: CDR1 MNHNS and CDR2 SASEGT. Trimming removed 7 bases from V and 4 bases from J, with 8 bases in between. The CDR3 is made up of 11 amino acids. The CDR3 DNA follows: TGTGCCAGCACGGATGGATACGAGCAGTACTTC. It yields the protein CASTDGYEQYF.

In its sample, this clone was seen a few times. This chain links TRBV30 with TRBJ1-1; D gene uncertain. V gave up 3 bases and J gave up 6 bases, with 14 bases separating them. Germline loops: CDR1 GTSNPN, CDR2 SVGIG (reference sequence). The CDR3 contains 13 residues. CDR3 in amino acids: CAWRGPLRPEAFF. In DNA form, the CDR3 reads TGTGCCTGGAGAGGCCCCCTGCGACCTGAAGCTTTCTTT.

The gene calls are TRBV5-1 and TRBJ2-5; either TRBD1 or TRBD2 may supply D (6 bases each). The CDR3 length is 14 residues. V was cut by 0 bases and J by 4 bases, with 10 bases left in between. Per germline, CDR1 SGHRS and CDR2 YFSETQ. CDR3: CASSLEGGGETQYF. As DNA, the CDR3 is TGCGCCAGCAGCTTGGAGGGGGGAGGAGAGACCCAGTACTTC.

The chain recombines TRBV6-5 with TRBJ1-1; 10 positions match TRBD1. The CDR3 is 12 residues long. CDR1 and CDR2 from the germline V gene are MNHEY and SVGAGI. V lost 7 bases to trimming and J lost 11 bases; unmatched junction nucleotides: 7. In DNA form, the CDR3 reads TGTGCCAGCACTCCCGGGACAGGGGCGGCTTTCTTT. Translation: CASTPGTGAAFF.

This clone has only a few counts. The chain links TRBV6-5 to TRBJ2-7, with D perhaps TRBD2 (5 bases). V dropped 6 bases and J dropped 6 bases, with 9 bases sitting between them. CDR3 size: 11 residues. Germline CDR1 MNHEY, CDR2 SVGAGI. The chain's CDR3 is CASSDRGEQYF. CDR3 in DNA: TGTGCCAGCAGCGACCGGGGCGAGCAGTACTTC.

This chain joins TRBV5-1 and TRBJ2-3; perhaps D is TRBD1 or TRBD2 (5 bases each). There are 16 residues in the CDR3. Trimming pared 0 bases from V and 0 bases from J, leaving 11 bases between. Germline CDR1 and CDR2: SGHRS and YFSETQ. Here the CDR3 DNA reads TGCGCCAGCAGCTTGGGGGGGATCTCTAGCACAGATACGCAGTATTTT. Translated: CASSLGGISSTDTQYF.

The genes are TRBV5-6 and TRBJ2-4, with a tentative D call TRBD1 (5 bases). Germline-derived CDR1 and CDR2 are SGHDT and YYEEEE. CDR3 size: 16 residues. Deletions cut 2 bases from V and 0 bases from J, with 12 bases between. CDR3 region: CASSLGGQLAKNIQYF. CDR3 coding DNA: TGTGCCAGCAGCTTAGGCGGACAATTAGCCAAAAACATTCAGTACTTC.

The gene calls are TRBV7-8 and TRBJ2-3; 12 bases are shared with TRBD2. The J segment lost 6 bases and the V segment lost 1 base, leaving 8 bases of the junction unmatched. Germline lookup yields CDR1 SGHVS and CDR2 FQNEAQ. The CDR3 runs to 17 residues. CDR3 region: CASSLGASGGAVDTQYF. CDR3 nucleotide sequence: TGTGCCAGCAGCTTAGGAGCTAGCGGGGGGGCGGTGGATACGCAGTATTTT.

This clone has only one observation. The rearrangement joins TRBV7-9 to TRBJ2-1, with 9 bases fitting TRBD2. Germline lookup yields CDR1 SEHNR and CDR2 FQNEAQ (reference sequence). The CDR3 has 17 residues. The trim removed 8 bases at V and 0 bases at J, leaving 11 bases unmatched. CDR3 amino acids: CASPASGNRLSYNEQFF. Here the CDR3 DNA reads TGTGCCAGCCCGGCTAGCGGGAATCGCCTCTCCTACAATGAGCAGTTCTTC.

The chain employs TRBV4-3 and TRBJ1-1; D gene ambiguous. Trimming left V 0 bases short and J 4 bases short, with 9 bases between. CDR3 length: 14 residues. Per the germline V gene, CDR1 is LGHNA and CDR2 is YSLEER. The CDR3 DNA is TGCGCCAGCAGCCAAGATCTCCTAGGCACTGAAGCTTTCTTT. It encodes CASSQDLLGTEAFF.

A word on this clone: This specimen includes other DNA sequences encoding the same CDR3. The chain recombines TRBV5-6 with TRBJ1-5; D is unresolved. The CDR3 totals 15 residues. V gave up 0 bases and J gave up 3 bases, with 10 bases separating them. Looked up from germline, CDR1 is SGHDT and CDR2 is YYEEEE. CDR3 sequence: CASSLGGTNNQPQHF. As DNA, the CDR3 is TGTGCCAGCAGCTTGGGCGGTACCAACAATCAGCCCCAGCATTTT.

CDR3 nucleotide sequence: TGTGCCAGCAGCTTGAGGGGGGCCCAGTGGGATGAGCAGTTCTTC. As protein: CASSLRGAQWDEQFF. V gene TRBV7-2 combines with J gene TRBJ2-1, with D perhaps given as TRBD1 or TRBD2 (6 bases each). V lost 3 bases to trimming and J lost 8 bases, with 17 bases between them. Germline V lookup: CDR1 SGHTA, CDR2 FQGNSA. This CDR3 contains 15 residues.